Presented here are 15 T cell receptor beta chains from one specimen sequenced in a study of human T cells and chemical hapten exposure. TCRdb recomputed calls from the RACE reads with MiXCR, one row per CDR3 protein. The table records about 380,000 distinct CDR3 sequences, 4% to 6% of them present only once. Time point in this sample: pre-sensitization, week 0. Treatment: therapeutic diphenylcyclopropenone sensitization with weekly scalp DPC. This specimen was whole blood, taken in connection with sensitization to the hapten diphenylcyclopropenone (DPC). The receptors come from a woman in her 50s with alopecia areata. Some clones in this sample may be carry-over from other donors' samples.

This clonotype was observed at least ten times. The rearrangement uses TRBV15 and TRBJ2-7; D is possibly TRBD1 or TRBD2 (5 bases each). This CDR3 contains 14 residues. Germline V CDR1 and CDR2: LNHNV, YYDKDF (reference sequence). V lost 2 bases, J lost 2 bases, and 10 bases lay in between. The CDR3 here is CATSRQGPTYEQYF. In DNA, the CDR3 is TGTGCCACCAGCAGACAGGGACCAACCTACGAGCAGTACTTC.

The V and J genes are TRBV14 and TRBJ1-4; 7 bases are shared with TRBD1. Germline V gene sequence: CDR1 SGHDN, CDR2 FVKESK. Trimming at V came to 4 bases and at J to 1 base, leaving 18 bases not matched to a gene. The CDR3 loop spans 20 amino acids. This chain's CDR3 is CASSLFPYRGPKGTNEKLFF. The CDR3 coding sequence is TGTGCCAGCAGCCTTTTCCCCTACAGGGGACCAAAAGGAACTAATGAAAAACTGTTTTTT.

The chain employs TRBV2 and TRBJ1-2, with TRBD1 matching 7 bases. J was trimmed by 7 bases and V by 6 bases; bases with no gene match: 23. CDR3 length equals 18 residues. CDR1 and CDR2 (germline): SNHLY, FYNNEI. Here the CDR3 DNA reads TGTGCCAGCAGGCGAAGACAGGGAGCAATGTATGAAGAGGGTGGCTACACCTTC. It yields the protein CASRRRQGAMYEEGGYTF.

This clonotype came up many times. The CDR3 DNA is TGTGCCAGCAGCCACGGAGCAGTAACGCAGTATTTT. Its translation is CASSHGAVTQYF. The gene calls are TRBV7-2 and TRBJ2-3, with unresolved D. V was trimmed by 5 bases and J by 9 bases, leaving 12 bases between them. This CDR3 contains 12 residues. In germline, CDR1 is SGHTA, CDR2 FQGNSA.

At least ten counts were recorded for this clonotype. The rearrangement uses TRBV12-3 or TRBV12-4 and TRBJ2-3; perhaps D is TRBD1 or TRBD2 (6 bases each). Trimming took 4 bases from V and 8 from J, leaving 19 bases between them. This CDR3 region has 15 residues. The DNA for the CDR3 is TGTGCCAGCAGTTCCGGACAGCCCAAGGGGGGTACGCAGTATTTT. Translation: CASSSGQPKGGTQYF.

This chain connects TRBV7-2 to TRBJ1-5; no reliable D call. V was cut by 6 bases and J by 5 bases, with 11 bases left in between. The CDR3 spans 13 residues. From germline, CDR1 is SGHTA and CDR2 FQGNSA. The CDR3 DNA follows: TGTGCCAGCAGATTAAACCCCGATCAGCCCCAGCATTTT. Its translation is CASRLNPDQPQHF.

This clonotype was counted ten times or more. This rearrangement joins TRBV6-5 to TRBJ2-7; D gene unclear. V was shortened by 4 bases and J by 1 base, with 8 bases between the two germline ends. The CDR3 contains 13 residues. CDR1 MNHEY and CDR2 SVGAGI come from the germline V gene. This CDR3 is CASSSSESYEQYF. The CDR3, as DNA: TGTGCCAGCAGTTCATCCGAGTCCTACGAGCAGTACTTC.

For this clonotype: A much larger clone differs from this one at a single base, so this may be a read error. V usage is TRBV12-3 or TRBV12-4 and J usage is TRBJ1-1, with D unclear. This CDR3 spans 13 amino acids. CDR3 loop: CTSSLHENTEAFF. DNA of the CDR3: TGTACCAGCAGCTTACACGAGAACACTGAAGCTTTCTTT.

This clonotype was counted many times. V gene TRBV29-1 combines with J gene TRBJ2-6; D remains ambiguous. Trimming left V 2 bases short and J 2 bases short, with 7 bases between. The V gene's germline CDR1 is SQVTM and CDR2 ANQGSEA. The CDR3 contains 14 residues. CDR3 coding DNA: TGCAGCGTTGAACCCTGGGCTGGGGCCAACGTCCTGACTTTC. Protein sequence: CSVEPWAGANVLTF.

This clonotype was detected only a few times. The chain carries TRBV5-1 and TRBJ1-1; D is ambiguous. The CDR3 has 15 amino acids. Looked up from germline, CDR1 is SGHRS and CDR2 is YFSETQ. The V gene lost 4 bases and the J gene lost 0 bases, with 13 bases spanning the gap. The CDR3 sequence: CASSPAGEMNTEAFF. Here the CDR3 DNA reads TGCGCCAGCAGCCCGGCCGGCGAAATGAACACTGAAGCTTTCTTT.

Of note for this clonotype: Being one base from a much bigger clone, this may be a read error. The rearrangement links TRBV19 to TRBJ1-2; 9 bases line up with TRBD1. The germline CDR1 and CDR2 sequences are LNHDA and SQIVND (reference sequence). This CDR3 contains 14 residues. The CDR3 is CTSSAGQGRYGYTF. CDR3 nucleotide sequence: TGTACCAGTAGTGCCGGACAGGGGAGGTATGGCTACACCTTC.

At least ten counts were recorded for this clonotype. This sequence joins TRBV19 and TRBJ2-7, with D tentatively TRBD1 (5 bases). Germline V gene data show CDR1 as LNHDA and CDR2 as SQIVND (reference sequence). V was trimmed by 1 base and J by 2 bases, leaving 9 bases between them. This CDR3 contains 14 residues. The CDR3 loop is CASSIGTGAYEQYF. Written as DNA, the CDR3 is TGTGCCAGTAGTATAGGAACAGGAGCCTACGAGCAGTACTTC. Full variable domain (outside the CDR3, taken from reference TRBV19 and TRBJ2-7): DGGITQSPKYLFRKEGQNVTLSCEQNLNHDAMYWYRQDPGQGLRLIYYSQIVNDFQKGDIAEGYSVSREKKESFPLTVTSAQKNPTAFYLCASSIGTGAYEQYFGPGTRLTVT.

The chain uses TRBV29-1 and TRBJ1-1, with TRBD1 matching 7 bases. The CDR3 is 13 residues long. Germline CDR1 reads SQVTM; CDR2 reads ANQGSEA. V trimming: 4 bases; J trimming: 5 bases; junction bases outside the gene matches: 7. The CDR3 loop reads CSVGAGGRTEAFF. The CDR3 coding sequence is TGCAGCGTTGGGGCAGGGGGTAGAACTGAAGCTTTCTTT.

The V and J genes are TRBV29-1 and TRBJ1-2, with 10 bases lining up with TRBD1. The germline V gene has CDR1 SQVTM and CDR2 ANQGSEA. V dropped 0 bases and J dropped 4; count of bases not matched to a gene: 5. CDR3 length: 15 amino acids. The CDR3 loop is CSVEDWTGGGYGYTF. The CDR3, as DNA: TGCAGCGTTGAAGATTGGACAGGGGGTGGCTATGGCTACACCTTC.

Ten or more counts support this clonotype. The CDR3, as DNA: TGTGCCAGCAATACAGGGGGCAATCAGCCCCAGCATTTT. Encoded protein: CASNTGGNQPQHF. This sequence joins TRBV12-3 or TRBV12-4 and TRBJ1-5; TRBD1 matches at 7 bases. V dropped 7 bases and J dropped 2; count of bases not matched to a gene: 2. The CDR3 is made up of 13 amino acids.